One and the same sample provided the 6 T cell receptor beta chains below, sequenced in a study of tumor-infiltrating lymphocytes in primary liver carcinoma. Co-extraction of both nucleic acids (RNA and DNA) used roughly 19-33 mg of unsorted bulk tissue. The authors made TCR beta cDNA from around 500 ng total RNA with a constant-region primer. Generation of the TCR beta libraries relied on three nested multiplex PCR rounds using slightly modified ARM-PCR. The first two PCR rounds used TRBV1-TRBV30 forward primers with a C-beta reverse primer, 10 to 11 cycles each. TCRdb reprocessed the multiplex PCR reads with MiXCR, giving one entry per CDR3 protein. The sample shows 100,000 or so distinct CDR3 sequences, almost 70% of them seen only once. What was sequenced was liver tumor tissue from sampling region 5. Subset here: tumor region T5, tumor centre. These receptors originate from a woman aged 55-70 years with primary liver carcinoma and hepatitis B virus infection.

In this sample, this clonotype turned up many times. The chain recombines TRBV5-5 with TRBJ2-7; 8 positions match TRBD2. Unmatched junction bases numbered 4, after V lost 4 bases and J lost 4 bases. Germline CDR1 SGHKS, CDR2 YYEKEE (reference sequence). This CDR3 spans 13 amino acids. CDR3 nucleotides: TGTGCCAGCAGCCAGGCGGGAGGATACGAGCAGTACTTC. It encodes CASSQAGGYEQYF.

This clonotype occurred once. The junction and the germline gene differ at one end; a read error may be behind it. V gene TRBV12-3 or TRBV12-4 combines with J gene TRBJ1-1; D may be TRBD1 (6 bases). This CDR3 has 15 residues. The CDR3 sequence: CASGSGAPMNTGAFF. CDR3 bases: TGTGCCAGCGGTTCAGGGGCACCGATGAACACTGGAGCTTTCTTT.

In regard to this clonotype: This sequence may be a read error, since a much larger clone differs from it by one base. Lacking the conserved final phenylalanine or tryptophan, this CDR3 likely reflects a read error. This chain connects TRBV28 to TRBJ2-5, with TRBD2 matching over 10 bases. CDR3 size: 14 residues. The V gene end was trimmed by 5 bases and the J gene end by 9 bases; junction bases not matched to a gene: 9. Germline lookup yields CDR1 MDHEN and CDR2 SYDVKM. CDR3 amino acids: CASSTRAGGESQYL. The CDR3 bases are TGTGCCAGCAGTACCCGAGCGGGAGGGGAGTCCCAGTACTTA.

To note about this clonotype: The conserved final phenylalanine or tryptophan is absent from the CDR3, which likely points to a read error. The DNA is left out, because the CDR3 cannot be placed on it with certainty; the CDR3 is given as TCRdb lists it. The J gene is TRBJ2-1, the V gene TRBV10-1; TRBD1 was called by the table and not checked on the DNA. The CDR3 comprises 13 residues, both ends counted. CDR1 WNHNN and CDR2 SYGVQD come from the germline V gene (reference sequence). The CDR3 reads CASSVNRLGEQFL.

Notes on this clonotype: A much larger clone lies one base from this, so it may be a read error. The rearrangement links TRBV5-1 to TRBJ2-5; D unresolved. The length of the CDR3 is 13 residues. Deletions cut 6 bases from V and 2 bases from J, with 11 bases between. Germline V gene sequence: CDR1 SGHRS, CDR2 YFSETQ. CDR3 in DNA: TGCGCCAGCAACATGTCAGGACAAGAGACCCAGTACTTC. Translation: CASNMSGQETQYF.

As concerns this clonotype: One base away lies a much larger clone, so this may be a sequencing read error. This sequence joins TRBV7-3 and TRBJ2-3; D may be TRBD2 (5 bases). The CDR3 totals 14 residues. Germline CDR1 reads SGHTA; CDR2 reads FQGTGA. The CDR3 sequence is CANSLTAGTDTQYF. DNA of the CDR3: TGTGCCAACAGCTTAACAGCGGGCACAGATACGCAGTATTTT.